The 32 T cell receptor beta chains reported below all come from one sample, sequenced in a study of T cell changes during pregnancy in multiple sclerosis. Profiled with immunoSEQ multiplex PCR; TCRdb holds only in-frame clones, not every one. The table lists roughly 99,000 clones, just under 95% of them singletons. Material: peripheral blood, obtained in the third trimester of pregnancy. The receptors derive from a female donor in good health, enrolled as a control in a pregnancy study.

This chain uses TRBV19 with TRBJ2-7; TRBD2 agrees at 14 bases. The CDR3 consists of 17 residues. Germline loops: CDR1 LNHDA, CDR2 SQIVND (reference sequence). The junction had 7 bases not matched to a gene; V was cut back by 3 bases and J by 3 bases. The DNA of the CDR3 is TGTGCCAGTAGTATTGGACTAGCGGGGGGTAGGGGCTACGAGCAGTACTTC. Translation gives CASSIGLAGGRGYEQYF.

The count of this clone is one. The V gene is TRBV28, the J gene TRBJ1-2, with 7 bases identical to TRBD1. The CDR3 runs to 11 residues. With 10 bases clipped from V and 7 bases from J, the junction kept 6 bases outside the gene matches. In germline, CDR1 is MDHEN, CDR2 SYDVKM. Here the CDR3 reads CATTHRGGYTF. In DNA form, the CDR3 reads TGTGCCACCACTCACAGGGGTGGCTACACCTTC.

The gene calls are TRBV5-4 and TRBJ1-4, with D possibly matching TRBD1 (6 bases). Trimming removed 1 base from V and 1 base from J, with 14 bases in between. The germline V gene has CDR1 SGHNT and CDR2 YYREEE (reference sequence). This CDR3 spans 17 amino acids. The CDR3 region is CASSLKRGGLTNEKLFF. The CDR3 DNA follows: TGTGCCAGCAGCTTGAAAAGGGGGGGGCTAACTAATGAAAAACTGTTTTTT.

This chain uses TRBV7-9 with TRBJ2-1; a possible D gene is TRBD1 (5 bases). The CDR3 spans 16 residues. The germline V gene has CDR1 SEHNR and CDR2 FQNEAQ (reference sequence). Trimming removed 0 bases from V and 2 bases from J, with 11 bases in between. Here the CDR3 reads CASSLAQETAYNEQFF. CDR3 DNA: TGTGCCAGCAGCTTAGCGCAGGAGACAGCCTACAATGAGCAGTTCTTC.

V and J are TRBV7-9 and TRBJ2-3, with D hard to call. The germline V gene encodes CDR1 SEHNR and CDR2 FQNEAQ (reference sequence). The CDR3 sequence is 15 residues long. The V end was cut by 2 bases, the J end by 0 bases, with 9 bases between. The CDR3 DNA reads as TGTGCCAGCAGCTTAAAATACCAGAGCACAGATACGCAGTATTTT. It specifies CASSLKYQSTDTQYF.

The rearrangement joins TRBV5-6 to TRBJ2-7; the match to TRBD1 covers 9 bases. The CDR3 has 14 residues. The junction had 4 bases not matched to a gene; V was cut back by 1 base and J by 5 bases. Germline V CDR1 and CDR2: SGHDT, YYEEEE. The CDR3 DNA reads as TGTGCCAGCAGCTTGTACAGGGGGCCCAACGAGCAGTACTTC. Encoded protein: CASSLYRGPNEQYF.

This clone was seen once. The chain has TRBV7-2 and TRBJ1-4, with D perhaps matching TRBD1 (6 bases). The length of the CDR3 is 13 residues. Germline V CDR1 and CDR2: SGHTA, FQGNSA. Between the trimmed V and J ends, which lost 6 bases and 5 bases, there was a span of 10 bases. The CDR3 is CASSKGGNEKLFF. DNA for the CDR3: TGTGCCAGCAGTAAAGGGGGAAATGAAAAACTGTTTTTT.

This chain uses TRBV9 with TRBJ2-3; the match to TRBD1 covers 10 bases. There are 17 residues in the CDR3. The V gene end was trimmed by 4 bases and the J gene end by 0 bases; junction bases not matched to a gene: 8. CDR1 is SGDLS, CDR2 YYNGEE, per germline. CDR3 coding DNA: TGTGCCAGCAGCCCACGGACAGGGGGGACTAGCACAGATACGCAGTATTTT. Protein sequence: CASSPRTGGTSTDTQYF.

The chain couples TRBV5-1 to TRBJ1-1; D unresolved. Germline CDR1 is SGHRS and CDR2 is YFSETQ. This CDR3 has 13 residues. V was cut by 4 bases and J by 6 bases, with 13 bases left in between. CDR3 in DNA: TGCGCCAGCAGCCGAGACATTCTCGCTGAAGCTTTCTTT. Translation gives CASSRDILAEAFF.

The chain couples TRBV27 to TRBJ2-7; maybe TRBD1 (5 bases). V lost 5 bases and J 2 bases, leaving 13 bases between the germline ends. The CDR3 has 14 amino acids. The V gene's germline CDR1 is MNHEY and CDR2 SMNVEV (reference sequence). The CDR3 spells CASSSLDRPYEQYF. The CDR3, as DNA: TGTGCCAGCAGTAGCCTTGACAGACCCTACGAGCAGTACTTC.

The chain carries TRBV9 and TRBJ1-6, with D possibly TRBD1 on 6 matching bases. Germline V gene lookup returns CDR1 SGDLS and CDR2 YYNGEE. Trimming took 4 bases from V and 7 from J, leaving 9 bases between them. This CDR3 comprises 13 residues. The CDR3, as DNA: TGTGCCAGCAGCTTCGGACAGAATTCACCCCTCCACTTT. Encoded protein: CASSFGQNSPLHF.

Regarding this clone: Other DNA sequences in the same sample also yield this CDR3. The chain couples TRBV29-1 to TRBJ2-5, with 9 bases identical to TRBD2. In germline, CDR1 is SQVTM, CDR2 ANQGSEA. Trimming took 6 bases from V and 4 from J; bases not matched to a gene: 15. The CDR3 has 16 residues. DNA for the CDR3: TGCAGCGTGGGGGGAATACTAGCGGGTGGTGGAGAGACCCAGTACTTC. As protein: CSVGGILAGGGETQYF.

The chain couples TRBV15 to TRBJ1-2, with 7 positions matching TRBD1. The V and J ends lost 1 base and 4 bases, in that order; junction bases with no gene match: 9. The CDR3 covers 16 residues. Germline lookup yields CDR1 LNHNV and CDR2 YYDKDF (reference sequence). The CDR3: CATSRGNRGAVYGYTF. The CDR3 DNA reads TGTGCCACCAGCAGAGGGAACAGGGGCGCCGTCTATGGCTACACCTTC. The complete variable domain, with remaining parts taken from reference TRBV15 and TRBJ1-2, reads DAMVIQNPRYQVTQFGKPVTLSCSQTLNHNVMYWYQQKSSQAPKLLFHYYDKDFNNEADTPDNFQSRRPNTSFCFLDIRSPGLGDTAMYLCATSRGNRGAVYGYTFGSGTRLTVV.

V gene TRBV11-3 combines with J gene TRBJ2-1, with D unresolved. CDR1 and CDR2 (germline): SGHNT, YENEEA. The length of the CDR3 is 15 residues. Trimming shortened V by 4 bases and J by 4 bases, and 14 bases separated the two germline ends. The CDR3 loop is CASSSSLDVYNEQFF. CDR3 sequence (DNA): TGTGCCAGCAGCTCCTCCCTAGATGTATACAATGAGCAGTTCTTC.

This clone came up a few times. V is TRBV27 and J is TRBJ2-2; TRBD1 matches at 10 bases. V lost 1 base, J lost 3 bases, and 8 bases stayed unmatched. The CDR3 runs 18 residues. Germline CDR1 reads MNHEY; CDR2 reads SMNVEV (reference sequence). In DNA, the CDR3 is TGTGCCAGCAGTTTATTTCGGGGGACAGGGGTACACACCGGGGAGCTGTTTTTT. Residues: CASSLFRGTGVHTGELFF.

The rearrangement links TRBV4-1 to TRBJ1-1; D remains unclear. Germline CDR1 and CDR2: MGHRA and YSYEKL. This CDR3 region has 14 residues. The ends were cut back, 1 base at V and 1 base at J, with 7 bases in the middle. This CDR3 reads CASSQAEGNTEAFF. In DNA form, the CDR3 reads TGCGCCAGCAGCCAAGCTGAGGGGAACACTGAAGCTTTCTTT.

This clone was picked up one time. The chain combines TRBV5-6 with TRBJ2-5; D may be TRBD1 (5 bases). V shed 4 bases and J shed 0 bases, with 10 bases lying between them. This CDR3 region has 14 residues. Germline V CDR1 and CDR2: SGHDT, YYEEEE. The chain's CDR3 is CASSPTAYQETQYF. CDR3 DNA sequence: TGTGCCAGCAGCCCGACAGCGTACCAAGAGACCCAGTACTTC.

This clone was observed a single time. This chain uses TRBV5-1 with TRBJ1-1; 11 bases agree with TRBD1. The CDR3 loop spans 16 amino acids. Germline-derived CDR1 and CDR2 are SGHRS and YFSETQ. V was pared by 4 bases and J by 1 base, with 6 bases of the junction left unmatched. The CDR3 nucleotides read TGCGCCAGCAGCCCCCGGACAGGGGGCGGGAACACTGAAGCTTTCTTT. This translates into CASSPRTGGGNTEAFF.

The chain employs TRBV18 and TRBJ1-3; no clear D. Germline V lookup: CDR1 KGHSH, CDR2 LQKENI. This CDR3 comprises 16 residues. The V gene lost 1 base and the J gene lost 0 bases, with 10 bases spanning the gap. The CDR3 protein is CASSPRTVTSGNTIYF. CDR3 bases: TGTGCCAGCTCACCACGTACAGTGACCTCTGGAAACACCATATATTTT.

This rearrangement joins TRBV5-6 to TRBJ2-7; 7 nucleotides agree with TRBD1. CDR1 and CDR2 (germline): SGHDT, YYEEEE. The V segment lost 5 bases and the J segment 4 bases; nucleotides outside the gene matches: 12. The CDR3 has 15 residues. CDR3 sequence (DNA): TGTGCCAGCAGTCTACCGGGACAGAGACCTTACGAGCAGTACTTC. Translation: CASSLPGQRPYEQYF.

The V and J genes are TRBV2 and TRBJ1-1, with 8 positions matching TRBD1. With V trimmed by 1 base and J by 6 bases, 4 bases remained unmatched. CDR1 and CDR2 (germline): SNHLY, FYNNEI. There are 14 residues in the CDR3. As DNA, the CDR3 is TGTGCCAGCAGTGAAGGGACAGGGTTTTCTGAAGCTTTCTTT. It encodes CASSEGTGFSEAFF.

For this clone: The sample contains more than one DNA sequence encoding this CDR3. V usage is TRBV27 and J usage is TRBJ1-1; no clear D gene. V was trimmed by 2 bases and J by 1 base, leaving 5 bases between them. Germline V gene sequence: CDR1 MNHEY, CDR2 SMNVEV (reference sequence). CDR3 length: 13 amino acids. This CDR3 reads CASSLNRNTEAFF. DNA of the CDR3: TGTGCCAGCAGTTTAAACAGGAACACTGAAGCTTTCTTT.

The chain recombines TRBV19 with TRBJ1-2, with D tentatively TRBD1 (5 bases). In germline, CDR1 is LNHDA, CDR2 SQIVND (reference sequence). Trimming removed 3 bases from V and 0 bases from J, with 8 bases in between. The CDR3 contains 14 residues. CDR3 in DNA: TGTGCCAGTAGTATCGGACAAACTAACTATGGCTACACCTTC. Amino acids: CASSIGQTNYGYTF.

CDR3 DNA sequence: TGTGCCAGCAGTGGCAGGGGTGGCTATGGCTACACCTTC. It is translated as CASSGRGGYGYTF. The gene calls are TRBV7-3 and TRBJ1-2, with D possibly TRBD1 on 6 matching bases. Per the germline V gene, CDR1 is SGHTA and CDR2 is FQGTGA. The CDR3 is made up of 13 amino acids. Trimming left V 6 bases short and J 4 bases short, with 12 bases between.

V and J are TRBV2 and TRBJ1-4; D is ambiguous. CDR3 length: 14 amino acids. Trimming took 2 bases from V and 5 from J, leaving 9 bases between them. The germline V gene encodes CDR1 SNHLY and CDR2 FYNNEI. This CDR3 reads CASSEYMLNEKLFF. The CDR3 DNA reads TGTGCCAGCAGTGAATATATGCTAAATGAAAAACTGTTTTTT. The complete variable domain, with remaining parts taken from reference TRBV2 and TRBJ1-4, reads EPEVTQTPSHQVTQMGQEVILRCVPISNHLYFYWYRQILGQKVEFLVSFYNNEISEKSEIFDDQFSVERPDGSNFTLKIRSTKLEDSAMYFCASSEYMLNEKLFFGSGTQLSVL.

The V gene is TRBV5-1, the J gene TRBJ1-6; 9 nucleotides agree with TRBD1. V lost 4 bases to trimming and J lost 6 bases; unmatched junction nucleotides: 5. CDR3 length: 15 amino acids. Germline values: CDR1 SGHRS, CDR2 YFSETQ. CDR3 nucleotides: TGCGCCAGCAGCCAAACGACAGGGGGTAATTCACCCCTCCACTTT. Its translation: CASSQTTGGNSPLHF.

Only a few counts were recorded for this clone. V and J are TRBV10-3 and TRBJ2-5; TRBD2 matches at 8 bases. CDR3 length: 16 residues. Looked up from germline, CDR1 is ENHRY and CDR2 is SYGVKD. With V trimmed by 0 bases and J by 4 bases, 7 bases remained unmatched. The CDR3 region has the DNA TGTGCCATCAGTGAGTCCAACGGGGGGGCCCGAGAGACCCAGTACTTC. Amino acids: CAISESNGGARETQYF.

This chain links TRBV5-4 with TRBJ2-5, with 7 bases aligning to TRBD1. This CDR3 contains 14 residues. With 2 bases clipped from V and 2 bases from J, the junction kept 3 bases outside the gene matches. The V gene's germline CDR1 is SGHNT and CDR2 YYREEE (reference sequence). CDR3 sequence (DNA): TGTGCCAGCAGCTTTGGGACAGCGCAAGAGACCCAGTACTTC. Its protein product is CASSFGTAQETQYF.

In this sample, this clone turned up a few times. The chain recombines TRBV15 with TRBJ1-2, with D perhaps matching TRBD1 (6 bases). The germline V gene has CDR1 LNHNV and CDR2 YYDKDF (reference sequence). The CDR3 sequence is 13 residues long. Trimming took 6 bases from V and 6 from J, leaving 14 bases between them. CDR3: CATRSAGVDGYTF. The CDR3 nucleotides read TGTGCCACCAGGTCGGCAGGGGTCGATGGCTACACCTTC.

The chain has TRBV30 and TRBJ2-5, with a weak D call TRBD1 (8 bases). Germline loops: CDR1 GTSNPN, CDR2 SVGIG (reference sequence). This CDR3 is 16 amino acids long. V was pared by 2 bases and J by 1 base, with 17 bases between. The CDR3 region has the DNA TGTGCCTGGAGTTTTAGGACAGGGAGGGTCCAAGAGACCCAGTACTTC. It translates to CAWSFRTGRVQETQYF. Based on the CDR3 plus reference TRBV30 and TRBJ2-5, the full variable domain is SQTIHQWPATLVQPVGSPLSLECTVEGTSNPNLYWYRQAAGRGLQLLFYSVGIGQISSEVPQNLSASRPQDRQFILSSKKLLLSDSGFYLCAWSFRTGRVQETQYFGPGTRLLVL.

CDR3 coding DNA: TGTGCCAGCAGCTCCACCCGACTAGCGGGGGCATACGAGCAGTACTTC. Its translation: CASSSTRLAGAYEQYF. The chain employs TRBV7-8 and TRBJ2-7; the match to TRBD2 covers 12 bases. The CDR3 has 16 residues. V lost 4 bases to trimming and J lost 4 bases; unmatched junction nucleotides: 8. The germline CDR1 and CDR2 sequences are SGHVS and FQNEAQ. Combining the CDR3 with reference TRBV7-8 and TRBJ2-7 gives the whole variable domain GAGVSQSPRYKVAKRGQDVALRCDPISGHVSLFWYQQALGQGPEFLTYFQNEAQLDKSGLPSDRFFAERPEGSVSTLKIQRTQQEDSAVYLCASSSTRLAGAYEQYFGPGTRLTVT.

This chain connects TRBV11-3 to TRBJ1-2; 7 positions match TRBD1. Germline V gene sequence: CDR1 SGHNT, CDR2 YENEEA. This CDR3 contains 17 residues. Trimming cost V 2 bases and J 3 bases; bases outside gene matches: 12. CDR3: CASSLQWQGVPYYGYTF. As DNA, the CDR3 is TGTGCCAGCAGCTTACAGTGGCAGGGGGTCCCTTACTATGGCTACACCTTC.